This paragraph reports one T cell receptor (beta chain). This sample was taken from a study of blood T cell repertoires in COVID-19. Overall study: The United States, Italy and Spain were the sources of the acute and convalescent COVID-19 samples. T cells, B-cell-depleted T cells, or PBMCs provided the cDNA or gDNA that served as material.

Original handling: Using reference gene primer amplification, nucleated cell counts were estimated. Sequencing used immunoSEQ multiplex PCR; TCRdb keeps in-frame clones, though not all of them. For V, J and clone size, that table is used; D and trimming come from the DNA. This table holds 410,000 or so clones, roughly 89% found once. CDR1 SGHAT and CDR2 FQNNGV come from the germline V gene. V trimming: 5 bases; J trimming: 4 bases; junction bases outside the gene matches: 11. CDR3 length: 16 residues. The TCR comes from a woman under 40 with active or convalescent COVID-19. J is TRBJ2-4 and V is TRBV11-2; 7 nucleotides agree with TRBD2. Sample: peripheral blood. For the CDR3, the DNA is TGTGCCAGCAGCAATAGGGTTCTAGCGGAGAAAAACATTCAGTACTTC. It yields the protein CASSNRVLAEKNIQYF.